One sample yielded the 29 T cell receptor beta chains listed below, sequenced in a study of T cell changes during pregnancy in multiple sclerosis. Here immunoSEQ multiplex PCR was the method, and the copy in TCRdb shows in-frame clones only, minus some. The sample contains about 45,000 clones, around 93% of which appear only once. Source: CD4+ T cells from peripheral blood mononuclear cells, taken in the third trimester of pregnancy. The receptors were gathered from a female donor with multiple sclerosis, enrolled in a pregnancy study.

This clone was seen a handful of times. The chain recombines TRBV11-2 with TRBJ1-3; D might be TRBD1 (6 bases). CDR3 length: 15 residues. Trimming took off 1 base at V and 1 base at J, with 8 bases between the two ends. Germline V CDR1 and CDR2: SGHAT, FQNNGV. CDR3 nucleotides: TGTGCCAGCAGCTTAGCCACAGGGTCTGGAAACACCATATATTTT. This translates into CASSLATGSGNTIYF. Full variable domain (remainder filled in from reference TRBV11-2 and TRBJ1-3): EAGVAQSPRYKIIEKRQSVAFWCNPISGHATLYWYQQILGQGPKLLIQFQNNGVVDDSQLPKDRFSAERLKGVDSTLKIQPAKLEDSAVYLCASSLATGSGNTIYFGEGSWLTVV.

This clone was seen a single time. The chain uses TRBV16 and TRBJ2-5; the match to TRBD1 covers 7 bases. V was clipped by 4 bases and J by 5 bases; unmatched bases: 10. Looked up from germline, CDR1 is KGHSY and CDR2 is FQNENV. CDR3 size: 15 residues. CDR3 sequence reads: CASSRKGAAGETQYF. The CDR3 region has the DNA TGTGCCAGCAGCCGAAAGGGGGCAGCCGGGGAGACCCAGTACTTC.

This sequence joins TRBV7-2 and TRBJ2-3; 15 bases align to TRBD2. The CDR3 is 17 residues long. Trimming took 4 bases from V and 4 from J; bases not matched to a gene: 6. The germline gives CDR1 SGHTA, CDR2 FQGNSA. CDR3 residues: CASSYGLAGGYADTQYF. In DNA form, the CDR3 reads TGTGCCAGCAGCTACGGACTAGCGGGAGGGTACGCAGATACGCAGTATTTT.

The CDR3 DNA sequence: TGCGCCAGCAGCCAAGTAGGGGCCGGGGAGCTGTTTTTT. Protein product: CASSQVGAGELFF. The rearrangement joins TRBV4-3 to TRBJ2-2; D might be TRBD1 (5 bases). This CDR3 comprises 13 residues. Germline CDR1 and CDR2: LGHNA and YSLEER. The V end lost 1 base, the J end lost 6 bases, and 6 bases lay between the germline ends.

This sequence joins TRBV7-9 and TRBJ2-1, with D hard to call. Germline CDR1 reads SEHNR; CDR2 reads FQNEAQ (reference sequence). V was cut by 6 bases and J by 0 bases, with 12 bases left in between. The CDR3 length is 15 residues. CDR3 nucleotide sequence: TGTGCCAGCAGAGCGAGTTGGTCCTCCTACAATGAGCAGTTCTTC. As protein: CASRASWSSYNEQFF.

This rearrangement joins TRBV29-1 to TRBJ1-2, with D maybe TRBD1 (6 bases). CDR1 is SQVTM, CDR2 ANQGSEA, per germline. V lost 4 bases to trimming and J lost 4 bases, with 13 bases between them. CDR3 length: 13 amino acids. The chain's CDR3 is CSVGAGESYGYTF. CDR3 nucleotide sequence: TGCAGCGTTGGGGCAGGGGAAAGCTATGGCTACACCTTC.

CDR3 in DNA: TGCAGCGTTGAGTCATTAATGGAGATGAACTATGGCTACACCTTC. The encoded protein is CSVESLMEMNYGYTF. The V call is TRBV29-1, the J call TRBJ1-2; D is unresolved. The ends were cut back, 3 bases at V and 2 bases at J, with 16 bases in the middle. The CDR3 covers 15 residues. The germline V gene encodes CDR1 SQVTM and CDR2 ANQGSEA.

CDR3 sequence (DNA): TGTGCCAGCAGTCGCACCCTAGCGGGAGCGTCCTACGAGCAGTACTTC. Encoded protein: CASSRTLAGASYEQYF. The V gene is TRBV27, the J gene TRBJ2-7, with 10 bases matching TRBD2. The germline CDR1 and CDR2 sequences are MNHEY and SMNVEV (reference sequence). CDR3 length: 16 residues. J was trimmed by 1 base and V by 5 bases; bases with no gene match: 8.

J is TRBJ2-1 and V is TRBV4-3, with D uncertain. The V gene lost 1 base and the J gene lost 5 bases, with 9 bases spanning the gap. The CDR3 loop spans 14 amino acids. CDR1 and CDR2 from the germline V gene are LGHNA and YSLEER. The DNA of the CDR3 is TGCGCCAGCAGCCAAGTAGGCGGAAACAATGAGCAGTTCTTC. Amino acid sequence: CASSQVGGNNEQFF.

To note about this clone: Germline is not matched at one junction end, which may reflect a read error. The CDR3 region has the DNA TGTGCCGGCAGCCTCCGGGACAGGGGGACTATTTTCTCTGGAAACACCATATATTTT. This sequence encodes CAGSLRDRGTIFSGNTIYF. The chain joins TRBV4-2 to TRBJ1-3; 11 bases are shared with TRBD1. The CDR3 extends over 19 amino acids. Germline V CDR1 and CDR2: LGHNA, YNFKEQ.

This clone was detected once. J is TRBJ2-2 and V is TRBV28, with D possibly being TRBD1 (6 bases). In germline, CDR1 is MDHEN, CDR2 SYDVKM. Trimming stripped 6 bases from V and 2 bases from J, with 10 bases between. This CDR3 is 14 amino acids long. The CDR3 reads CASRRQANTGELFF. The CDR3 DNA is TGTGCCAGCAGACGACAGGCTAACACCGGGGAGCTGTTTTTT.

The CDR3 coding sequence is TGTGCCAGCAGTTATTCCAGGGCAGGGGAGGGGGAGCAGTACTTC. Translation: CASSYSRAGEGEQYF. This chain joins TRBV6-5 and TRBJ2-7; maybe TRBD2 (7 bases). The germline gives CDR1 MNHEY, CDR2 SVGAGI. This CDR3 is built from 15 residues. V lost 3 bases to trimming and J lost 7 bases, with 19 bases between them.

This rearrangement joins TRBV9 to TRBJ2-3; 9 nucleotides align to TRBD1. The CDR3 is made up of 13 amino acids. Germline-derived CDR1 and CDR2 are SGDLS and YYNGEE. The V gene end was trimmed by 5 bases and the J gene end by 6 bases; junction bases not matched to a gene: 4. The CDR3 spells CASRGTGLDTQYF. The CDR3 DNA reads as TGTGCCAGCAGAGGGACAGGGCTCGATACGCAGTATTTT.

The rearrangement links TRBV30 to TRBJ1-2; TRBD1 is a possible D gene (6 bases). The germline V gene has CDR1 GTSNPN and CDR2 SVGIG (reference sequence). This CDR3 spans 13 amino acids. Trimming shortened V by 2 bases and J by 2 bases, and 9 bases separated the two germline ends. The DNA for the CDR3 is TGTGCCTGGAGTCTAACAGGGAACTATGGCTACACCTTC. Residues: CAWSLTGNYGYTF.

The chain links TRBV5-1 to TRBJ2-5; D ambiguous. CDR1 is SGHRS and CDR2 is YFSETQ in the germline V gene. With 0 bases removed from V and 11 bases from J, the gap between germline ends came to 8 bases. The CDR3 consists of 11 residues. DNA of the CDR3: TGCGCCAGCAGCTTGGATGGCCCTCAGTACTTC. Translation: CASSLDGPQYF.

This chain connects TRBV7-2 to TRBJ1-5, with 9 positions matching TRBD1. V shed 5 bases and J 4 bases; nucleotides not matched to a gene: 6. CDR1 SGHTA and CDR2 FQGNSA come from the germline V gene. The length of the CDR3 is 15 residues. The CDR3 region has the DNA TGTGCCAGCAGCCTCTCCGGGACAGGGAATCAGCCCCAGCATTTT. This codes for CASSLSGTGNQPQHF.

The chain uses TRBV28 and TRBJ2-5; D gene unclear. The V and J ends lost 6 bases and 2 bases respectively, with 4 bases between them. The CDR3 is 11 residues long. The germline gives CDR1 MDHEN, CDR2 SYDVKM. CDR3 sequence reads: CASSGQETQYF. In nucleotides, the CDR3 is TGTGCCAGCAGCGGGCAAGAGACCCAGTACTTC.

The chain carries TRBV5-1 and TRBJ1-4, with 7 bases lining up with TRBD1. The junction had 10 bases not matched to a gene; V was cut back by 3 bases and J by 5 bases. Germline-derived CDR1 and CDR2 are SGHRS and YFSETQ. The CDR3 is made up of 16 amino acids. Here the CDR3 DNA reads TGCGCCAGCAGCTCGACATCCGGGACAGTAAATGAAAAACTGTTTTTT. Amino acids: CASSSTSGTVNEKLFF. Together with reference TRBV5-1 and TRBJ1-4, the CDR3 gives the full variable domain: KAGVTQTPRYLIKTRGQQVTLSCSPISGHRSVSWYQQTPGQGLQFLFEYFSETQRNKGNFPGRFSGRQFSNSRSEMNVSTLELGDSALYLCASSSTSGTVNEKLFFGSGTQLSVL.

V usage is TRBV5-1 and J usage is TRBJ2-1; 8 positions agree with TRBD2. From germline, CDR1 is SGHRS and CDR2 YFSETQ. The CDR3 extends over 15 amino acids. V shed 4 bases, J shed 9 bases, and the junction held 12 bases outside the gene matches. The CDR3 DNA reads TGCGCCAGCAGCCCAGCGGGAGTGGGAGTAATTGAGCAGTTCTTC. Its translation is CASSPAGVGVIEQFF.

This chain links TRBV18 with TRBJ2-1; 8 bases line up with TRBD2. The CDR3 totals 14 residues. The junction had 2 bases not matched to a gene; V was cut back by 0 bases and J by 7 bases. CDR1 is KGHSH, CDR2 LQKENI, per germline. CDR3 nucleotides: TGTGCCAGCTCACCACCTAGCGGGAAGAATGAGCAGTTCTTC. This translates into CASSPPSGKNEQFF.

This chain links TRBV28 with TRBJ2-1, with 7 bases fitting TRBD1. V lost 5 bases, J lost 1 base, and 2 bases stayed unmatched. Germline V CDR1 and CDR2: MDHEN, SYDVKM. The CDR3 sequence is 14 residues long. The DNA of the CDR3 is TGTGCCAGCAGTCCGGGACAGTCCTACAATGAGCAGTTCTTC. This sequence encodes CASSPGQSYNEQFF.

The V call is TRBV28, the J call TRBJ2-1; 8 bases fit TRBD2. The CDR3 extends over 13 amino acids. The J segment lost 7 bases and the V segment lost 4 bases, leaving 3 bases of the junction unmatched. Germline CDR1 reads MDHEN; CDR2 reads SYDVKM. CDR3 sequence reads: CASSSSGSNEQFF. CDR3 coding DNA: TGTGCCAGCAGTTCCAGCGGGAGTAATGAGCAGTTCTTC.

The chain recombines TRBV10-3 with TRBJ1-2, with TRBD1 matching 8 bases. Losses at the gene ends were 7 bases for V and 1 base for J; bases not matched to a gene: 8. CDR3 length equals 15 residues. Germline V gene lookup returns CDR1 ENHRY and CDR2 SYGVKD. CDR3 sequence: CAINDRGKLNYGYTF. The CDR3 DNA reads as TGTGCCATCAACGACAGGGGAAAACTTAACTATGGCTACACCTTC.

The J gene is TRBJ2-1, the V gene TRBV9; D is perhaps TRBD1 (6 bases). The CDR3 has 15 residues. V shed 0 bases and J shed 8 bases, with 15 bases lying between them. Germline CDR1 is SGDLS and CDR2 is YYNGEE. CDR3 nucleotide sequence: TGTGCCAGCAGCGTAGGGCAGGGGTTGGTCTATGAGCAGTTCTTC. Its translation is CASSVGQGLVYEQFF.

The chain uses TRBV25-1 and TRBJ1-4; D not certain. In germline, CDR1 is MGHDK, CDR2 SYGVNS. The CDR3 contains 15 residues. The V end was cut by 2 bases, the J end by 8 bases, with 15 bases between. CDR3 in DNA: TGTGCCAGCAGTGAAGGTGGCGGCGGTCTGGAAAAACTGTTTTTT. Amino acids: CASSEGGGGLEKLFF.

J is TRBJ1-3 and V is TRBV5-6; D is ambiguous. Germline CDR1 is SGHDT and CDR2 is YYEEEE. The CDR3 length is 14 residues. Trimming took off 1 base at V and 1 base at J, with 6 bases between the two ends. Written as DNA, the CDR3 is TGTGCCAGCAGCTTGCGGGGATCTGGAAACACCATATATTTT. Translation: CASSLRGSGNTIYF.

The V call is TRBV28, the J call TRBJ2-1; 12 bases are a match to TRBD1. CDR1 is MDHEN, CDR2 SYDVKM, per germline. V was clipped by 6 bases and J by 8 bases; unmatched bases: 11. The CDR3 totals 16 residues. The CDR3 spells CASSLSGQGAFHEQFF. CDR3 DNA: TGTGCCAGCAGCCTATCGGGACAGGGGGCGTTTCATGAGCAGTTCTTC.

The chain couples TRBV7-3 to TRBJ2-1; 8 bases map to TRBD2. Trimming removed 3 bases from V and 2 bases from J; junction bases left unmatched: 3. The germline V gene encodes CDR1 SGHTA and CDR2 FQGTGA. The CDR3 is made up of 15 amino acids. For the CDR3, the DNA is TGTGCCAGCAGCTTTAGCGGGGCAACCTACAATGAGCAGTTCTTC. Its protein product is CASSFSGATYNEQFF.

The genes are TRBV23-1 and TRBJ1-1; 10 nucleotides line up with TRBD1. TRBV23-1 is flagged as an ORF with uncertain function. Trimming took 6 bases from V and 0 from J; bases not matched to a gene: 1. The CDR3 is 14 residues long. CDR3 coding DNA: TGCGCCAGCAGGGACAGGGGGATGAACACTGAAGCTTTCTTT. This gives the protein CASRDRGMNTEAFF.